This T cell receptor beta chain emerged from a study of blood T cell repertoires in COVID-19. About the research overall: Material from acute and convalescent COVID-19 was sourced from the United States, Italy and Spain. T cells, B-cell-depleted T cells, or PBMCs provided the cDNA or gDNA that served as material.

As originally analysed: It was from reference gene primer amplification that nucleated cell counts were estimated. Repertoires were generated with immunoSEQ multiplex PCR, while TCRdb's copy carries only in-frame clones and drops some. V and J calls and clone size are those listed in that table; D and trimming were worked out from the DNA. The sample comprises around 170,000 clones, approximately 82% of which are singletons, and about an eighth rests with the top ten. The V and J ends lost 4 bases and 1 base, in that order; junction bases with no gene match: 11. CDR1 and CDR2 from the germline V gene are MNHEY and SMNVEV (reference sequence). This CDR3 contains 20 residues.

This sequence originates from a man between 65 and 85 years old who had recovered from COVID-19. Sequencing input: peripheral blood. The chain recombines TRBV27 with TRBJ2-1; 15 bases fit TRBD2. The CDR3 region has the DNA TGTGCCAGCAGTTCGCGGACTAGCGGGAGGGTGGTAAGATCCTACAATGAGCAGTTCTTC. Protein product: CASSSRTSGRVVRSYNEQFF.